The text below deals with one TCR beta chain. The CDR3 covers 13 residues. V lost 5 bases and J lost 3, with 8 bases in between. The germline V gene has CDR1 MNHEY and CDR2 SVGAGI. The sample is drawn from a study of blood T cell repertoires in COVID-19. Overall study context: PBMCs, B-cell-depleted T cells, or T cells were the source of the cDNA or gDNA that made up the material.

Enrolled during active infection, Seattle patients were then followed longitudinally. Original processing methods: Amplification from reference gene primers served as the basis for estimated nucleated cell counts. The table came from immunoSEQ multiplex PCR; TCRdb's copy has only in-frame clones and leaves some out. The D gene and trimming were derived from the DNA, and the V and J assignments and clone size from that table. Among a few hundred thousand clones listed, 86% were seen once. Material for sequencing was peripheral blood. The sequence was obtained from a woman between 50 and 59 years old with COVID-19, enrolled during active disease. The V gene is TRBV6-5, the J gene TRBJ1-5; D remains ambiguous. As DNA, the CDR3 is TGTGCCAGCAGTATACGGGACAATCAGCCCCAGCATTTT. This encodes CASSIRDNQPQHF.